This TCR beta chain was documented in a study of T cells in Graves' hyperthyroidism and ophthalmopathy. Researchers took RNA transcripts and amplified the TCR beta CDR3 regions from them. First-round RT-PCR with HTBI primers amplified the TCR CDR3 region. Using its own MiXCR run on the multiplex PCR reads, TCRdb lists one record per CDR3 protein. The sample holds a few hundred thousand distinct CDR3 sequences; just under 15% are singletons and the top ten take 32%. This clonotype came up a few times. The germline V gene encodes CDR1 SGDLS and CDR2 YYNGEE. The CDR3 sequence is 17 residues long. V dropped 0 bases and J dropped 0 bases, with 14 bases sitting between them.

The chain employs TRBV9 and TRBJ2-3; maybe TRBD2 (6 bases). Sequences were obtained from blood. This TCR was recovered from a woman between 25 and 40 years old with Graves' hyperthyroidism. CDR3 DNA: TGTGCCAGCAGCGTAGGCCTGAGCGGGCGTAGCACAGATACGCAGTATTTT. Its translation is CASSVGLSGRSTDTQYF.